The 9 T cell receptor beta chains listed next were all sequenced from one sample in a study of T-cell reconstitution after alpha-beta-depleted transplantation in children. TCRbeta library preparation incorporated unique molecular identifiers. TCRdb re-analysed the PCR reads in MiXCR, keeping a single row per CDR3 protein. The table records about 610,000 distinct CDR3 sequences, under 12% of them present only once. The sample was PBMCs from the stem cell graft donor, taken from the stem cell graft. These receptors all stem from a human donor who donated a stem cell graft to a child with acute myeloid leukemia.

This clonotype occurred many times. V usage is TRBV5-6 and J usage is TRBJ2-3; D possibly corresponds to TRBD2 (6 bases). Germline CDR1 is SGHDT and CDR2 is YYEEEE. V was cut by 3 bases and J by 3 bases, with 14 bases left in between. The CDR3 sequence is 15 residues long. The CDR3 nucleotides read TGTGCCAGCAGCTCGACGGGGGTAGGAACAGATACGCAGTATTTT. Protein: CASSSTGVGTDTQYF. The variable domain in full, with the rest retrieved from reference TRBV5-6 and TRBJ2-3, is DAGVTQSPTHLIKTRGQQVTLRCSPKSGHDTVSWYQQALGQGPQFIFQYYEEEERQRGNFPDRFSGHQFPNYSSELNVNALLLGDSALYLCASSSTGVGTDTQYFGPGTRLTVL.

This clonotype was counted at least ten times. The chain carries TRBV29-1 and TRBJ2-3, with TRBD2 matching 7 bases. The V gene end was trimmed by 3 bases and the J gene end by 6 bases; junction bases not matched to a gene: 9. Germline V gene data show CDR1 as SQVTM and CDR2 as ANQGSEA. The length of the CDR3 is 14 residues. CDR3: CSVEDPGGSDTQYF. The CDR3 DNA is TGCAGCGTTGAGGATCCGGGAGGATCGGATACGCAGTATTTT.

The chain has TRBV9 and TRBJ2-1, with D tentatively TRBD2 (6 bases). This CDR3 is 15 amino acids long. CDR1 is SGDLS, CDR2 YYNGEE, per germline. Trimming stripped 5 bases from V and 1 base from J, with 13 bases between. CDR3 nucleotide sequence: TGTGCCAGCAGTCGGGAGTATCAATCCTACAATGAGCAGTTCTTC. Its translation is CASSREYQSYNEQFF.

This clonotype was found many times. This rearrangement joins TRBV6-1 to TRBJ1-5; D perhaps matches TRBD1 (5 bases). CDR1 is MNHNS and CDR2 is SASEGT in the germline V gene. V was cut by 5 bases and J by 6 bases, with 17 bases left in between. The CDR3 runs 15 residues. CDR3 loop: CASSPVTSGVQPQHF. The CDR3 nucleotides are TGTGCCAGCAGTCCTGTAACCTCGGGGGTTCAGCCCCAGCATTTT.

The J gene is TRBJ2-3, the V gene TRBV12-3 or TRBV12-4, with D tentatively TRBD2 (6 bases). The CDR3 covers 13 residues. The V end was cut by 8 bases, the J end by 7 bases, with 16 bases between. CDR3 amino acids: CASQRDSLNTQYF. For the CDR3, the DNA is TGTGCCAGCCAGAGGGACTCCTTGAATACGCAGTATTTT.

This clonotype was detected only a few times. The V and J genes are TRBV12-3 or TRBV12-4 and TRBJ1-5, with D tentatively TRBD1 (5 bases). Trimming removed 4 bases at V and 8 bases at J, with 12 bases between. This CDR3 has 13 amino acids. DNA of the CDR3: TGTGCCAGCAGTTCCTGGGACGTTGAGCCCCAGCATTTT. This encodes CASSSWDVEPQHF.

The chain combines TRBV10-2 with TRBJ2-7; the match to TRBD2 covers 13 bases. The CDR3 is 14 amino acids. Germline loops: CDR1 WSHSY, CDR2 SAAADI. With 6 bases clipped from V and 6 bases from J, the junction kept 5 bases outside the gene matches. CDR3 coding DNA: TGCGCCAGCAGAGGACTAGCGGGAGAGGGCGAGCAGTACTTC. It specifies CASRGLAGEGEQYF.

This clonotype was observed many times. The chain combines TRBV6-1 with TRBJ1-5; TRBD1 is a possible D gene (5 bases). V was cut by 11 bases and J by 6 bases, with 11 bases left in between. The CDR3 consists of 11 residues. Germline V gene lookup returns CDR1 MNHNS and CDR2 SASEGT. CDR3 nucleotides: TGTGCCGCGGGGGTCGGTCAGCCCCAGCATTTT. It codes for CAAGVGQPQHF.

The chain joins TRBV20-1 to TRBJ2-3, with D possibly being TRBD2 (6 bases). From germline, CDR1 is DFQATT and CDR2 SNEGSKA (reference sequence). The CDR3 extends over 15 amino acids. Trimming took off 2 bases at V and 2 bases at J, with 14 bases between the two ends. In nucleotides, the CDR3 is TGCAGTGCTAGAAGACTAGGACTCGTCACAGATACGCAGTATTTT. It translates to CSARRLGLVTDTQYF.